The 27 T cell receptor beta chains below all came from one sample that was sequenced in a study of response to subunit inactivated influenza vaccine. TCRdb recomputed calls from the RT-PCR reads with MiXCR, one row per CDR3 protein. Of around 570,000 distinct CDR3 sequences in the sample, about 11% were seen once. These same data were also listed under a study on T cells expressing NK-cell markers. That paper states: 5'RACE template switching with UMIs generated TCR beta cDNA.

The sample consisted of PBMCs from blood, taken on the day of vaccination. The receptors here all came from a man between 50 and 59 years old who received an inactivated influenza vaccine.

The V call is TRBV24-1, the J call TRBJ2-4; TRBD2 aligns across 11 bases. Germline loops: CDR1 KGHDR, CDR2 SFDVKD. The CDR3 contains 16 residues. V lost 2 bases and J lost 4; bases outside the gene matches: 3. CDR3 residues: CATSDSRLAGKNIQYF. DNA for the CDR3: TGTGCCACCAGTGATTCCAGACTAGCGGGGAAAAACATTCAGTACTTC.

This chain connects TRBV2 to TRBJ2-7; the match to TRBD1 covers 10 bases. J gave up 1 base and V 7 bases, and 7 bases lay outside the gene matches. The CDR3 has 15 residues. The germline V gene encodes CDR1 SNHLY and CDR2 FYNNEI. CDR3 sequence reads: CASTVPGQGSYEQYF. The CDR3 DNA is TGTGCCAGCACCGTCCCGGGACAGGGGTCCTACGAGCAGTACTTC.

The chain has TRBV7-6 and TRBJ2-7, with 11 bases lining up with TRBD2. The CDR3 spans 17 residues. Germline assignment: CDR1 SGHVS and CDR2 FNYEAQ. V shed 1 base and J 4 bases; nucleotides not matched to a gene: 9. CDR3 in DNA: TGTGCCAGCAGCTTAGGGGTACTAGCGGGAGACGGTTACGAGCAGTACTTC. This sequence encodes CASSLGVLAGDGYEQYF.

This chain links TRBV13 with TRBJ2-1; D perhaps matches TRBD1 (6 bases). This CDR3 spans 17 amino acids. V lost 2 bases and J lost 0, with 14 bases in between. From germline, CDR1 is PRHDT and CDR2 FYEKMQ (reference sequence). This CDR3 is CASSLSDRFSSYNEQFF. In DNA, the CDR3 is TGTGCCAGCAGCTTAAGCGACAGGTTTAGCTCCTACAATGAGCAGTTCTTC. The full variable domain, its missing parts supplied by reference TRBV13 and TRBJ2-1, is AAGVIQSPRHLIKEKRETATLKCYPIPRHDTVYWYQQGPGQDPQFLISFYEKMQSDKGSIPDRFSAQQFSDYHSELNMSSLELGDSALYFCASSLSDRFSSYNEQFFGPGTRLTVL.

The CDR3 DNA follows: TGCAGTGCTGAGGGACTAGCGGGAGTTCTTGAGCAGTACTTC. This gives the protein CSAEGLAGVLEQYF. The gene calls are TRBV20-1 and TRBJ2-7; TRBD2 agrees at 14 bases. Germline V CDR1 and CDR2: DFQATT, SNEGSKA (reference sequence). This CDR3 spans 14 amino acids. The V and J ends lost 5 bases and 7 bases, in that order; junction bases with no gene match: 7.

The rearrangement joins TRBV28 to TRBJ2-7; D ambiguous. The CDR3 totals 11 residues. From germline, CDR1 is MDHEN and CDR2 SYDVKM. V gave up 5 bases and J gave up 6 bases, with 8 bases separating them. This chain's CDR3 is CASSQYFEQYF. CDR3 nucleotides: TGTGCCAGCAGTCAATACTTCGAGCAGTACTTC. The whole variable domain, remainder taken from reference TRBV28 and TRBJ2-7, is DVKVTQSSRYLVKRTGEKVFLECVQDMDHENMFWYRQDPGLGLRLIYFSYDVKMKEKGDIPEGYSVSREKKERFSLILESASTNQTSMYLCASSQYFEQYFGPGTRLTVT.

There are a few counts of this clonotype. The V and J genes are TRBV5-1 and TRBJ1-1; TRBD1 might be the D (6 bases). Deletions cut 1 base from V and 7 bases from J, with 17 bases between. The CDR3 length is 15 residues. Germline assignment: CDR1 SGHRS and CDR2 YFSETQ. The DNA for the CDR3 is TGCGCCAGCAGCTTGCGGACAGCAGAACGTAATGAAGCTTTCTTT. Translation gives CASSLRTAERNEAFF.

This clonotype was recorded a few times. V is TRBV5-1 and J is TRBJ2-2, with TRBD2 identical over 11 bases. V gave up 5 bases and J gave up 1 base; unmatched junction bases: 10. The CDR3 length is 18 residues. Germline-derived CDR1 and CDR2 are SGHRS and YFSETQ. The CDR3 DNA follows: TGCGCCAGCAGGACCGGGACTAGCGGTTTCCTGAACACCGGGGAGCTGTTTTTT. It codes for CASRTGTSGFLNTGELFF.

This clonotype showed up just a few times. This chain joins TRBV9 and TRBJ2-2, with D possibly being TRBD2 (5 bases). V lost 4 bases to trimming and J lost 4 bases, with 14 bases between them. The length of the CDR3 is 15 residues. From germline, CDR1 is SGDLS and CDR2 YYNGEE. The CDR3 is CASSSGSGSTGELFF. The CDR3 coding sequence is TGTGCCAGCAGCAGTGGGAGCGGAAGCACCGGGGAGCTGTTTTTT.

The rearrangement uses TRBV7-9 and TRBJ2-7, with D possibly TRBD2 on 5 matching bases. The CDR3 covers 14 residues. Germline loops: CDR1 SEHNR, CDR2 FQNEAQ (reference sequence). Trimming took off 3 bases at V and 5 bases at J, with 14 bases between the two ends. CDR3 residues: CASSFQTNLDEQYF. DNA for the CDR3: TGTGCCAGCAGCTTCCAGACTAACCTAGACGAGCAGTACTTC.

This clonotype was seen a handful of times. The genes are TRBV5-6 and TRBJ1-5, with TRBD1 matching over 9 bases. V shed 2 bases and J 7 bases; nucleotides not matched to a gene: 7. This CDR3 is built from 15 residues. Germline loops: CDR1 SGHDT, CDR2 YYEEEE. The CDR3 loop is CASSFRGQGIQPQHF. CDR3 bases: TGTGCCAGCAGCTTTAGAGGACAGGGGATACAGCCCCAGCATTTT.

This clonotype was seen only a few times. V and J are TRBV15 and TRBJ2-1; D remains ambiguous. Germline V gene data show CDR1 as LNHNV and CDR2 as YYDKDF (reference sequence). The ends were cut back, 1 base at V and 7 bases at J, with 2 bases in the middle. The CDR3 consists of 11 residues. The CDR3 nucleotides are TGTGCCACCAGCAGAGGGAATGAGCAGTTCTTC. This gives the protein CATSRGNEQFF.

This chain links TRBV6-1 with TRBJ2-7; 7 bases match TRBD2. This CDR3 contains 15 residues. Unmatched junction bases numbered 9, after V lost 7 bases and J lost 0 bases. CDR1 is MNHNS, CDR2 SASEGT, per germline. The chain's CDR3 is CASTKAGTSSYEQYF. DNA for the CDR3: TGTGCCAGCACAAAAGCGGGAACTAGCTCCTACGAGCAGTACTTC.

This clonotype was observed a handful of times. The chain uses TRBV29-1 and TRBJ2-3; possible D gene TRBD2, 6 bases. Germline CDR1 reads SQVTM; CDR2 reads ANQGSEA. There are 13 residues in the CDR3. V was cut by 4 bases and J by 0 bases, with 8 bases left in between. The CDR3 DNA reads as TGCAGCGTTGCCGGGACTAGCACAGATACGCAGTATTTT. Protein product: CSVAGTSTDTQYF.

This clonotype was seen at least ten times. The chain combines TRBV15 with TRBJ2-7, with a tentative D call TRBD1 (6 bases). V dropped 1 base and J dropped 0 bases, with 13 bases sitting between them. The CDR3 is 16 residues long. Germline values: CDR1 LNHNV, CDR2 YYDKDF (reference sequence). CDR3 sequence (DNA): TGTGCCACCAGCAGAGGTTATCAGGGGAGCTCCTACGAGCAGTACTTC. The encoded protein is CATSRGYQGSSYEQYF.

This clonotype was seen more than once but under ten times. The chain recombines TRBV5-1 with TRBJ2-3; 7 bases agree with TRBD1. V lost 2 bases, J lost 2 bases, and 5 bases stayed unmatched. The CDR3 length is 15 residues. CDR1 is SGHRS, CDR2 YFSETQ, per germline. The CDR3 here is CASSFRDSDTDTQYF. DNA of the CDR3: TGCGCCAGCAGCTTCCGGGACAGCGACACAGATACGCAGTATTTT.

This clonotype turned up a few times. The V call is TRBV11-2, the J call TRBJ1-4; no definite D call. Germline V gene lookup returns CDR1 SGHAT and CDR2 FQNNGV. This CDR3 region has 16 residues. V lost 4 bases, J lost 9 bases, and 21 bases lay in between. CDR3 sequence: CASSSLGHGKDKKLFF. In DNA, the CDR3 is TGTGCCAGCAGCTCCCTAGGGCACGGGAAAGATAAAAAACTGTTTTTT.

V gene TRBV6-5 combines with J gene TRBJ2-7, with no clear D. Germline V gene data show CDR1 as MNHEY and CDR2 as SVGAGI. This CDR3 has 16 amino acids. Trimming pared 0 bases from V and 3 bases from J, leaving 15 bases between. In nucleotides, the CDR3 is TGTGCCAGCAGTTACTCTCTTTCCCGGTCAGACTACGAGCAGTACTTC. Translation gives CASSYSLSRSDYEQYF.

V and J are TRBV10-3 and TRBJ2-2; TRBD2 agrees at 7 bases. The ends lost 4 bases at V and 9 bases at J; junction bases unmatched: 5. This CDR3 has 13 residues. Germline values: CDR1 ENHRY, CDR2 SYGVKD. The CDR3 DNA reads TGTGCCATCAGTGCCGATAGCGGGTGGGAGCTGTTTTTT. The encoded protein is CAISADSGWELFF.

The V gene is TRBV20-1, the J gene TRBJ2-7; D gene unclear. The length of the CDR3 is 12 residues. CDR1 and CDR2 (germline): DFQATT, SNEGSKA (reference sequence). V lost 3 bases and J 2 bases, leaving 8 bases between the germline ends. CDR3 loop: CSASNQAYEQYF. In DNA, the CDR3 is TGCAGTGCTAGCAACCAAGCCTACGAGCAGTACTTC.

To note about this clonotype: A much larger clone lies one base from this, so it may be a read error. The chain carries TRBV5-1 and TRBJ2-1, with TRBD2 matching 12 bases. The germline CDR1 and CDR2 sequences are SGHRS and YFSETQ. The CDR3 is 15 residues long. The CDR3 is CASSLAGGPYKEQFF. Written as DNA, the CDR3 is TGCGCCAGCAGTCTAGCGGGAGGGCCCTACAAGGAGCAGTTCTTC.

This clonotype was seen a few times. The CDR3 DNA is TGTGCCAGCAGTGCCAGAGCCGGGACAGGGGGTTACGAGCAGTACTTC. Translation gives CASSARAGTGGYEQYF. The rearrangement links TRBV6-1 to TRBJ2-7, with 11 bases aligning to TRBD1. The CDR3 extends over 16 amino acids. J lost 4 bases, V lost 4 bases, and 9 bases had no gene match. Germline CDR1 is MNHNS and CDR2 is SASEGT.

V usage is TRBV20-1 and J usage is TRBJ1-5; 9 nucleotides agree with TRBD1. From germline, CDR1 is DFQATT and CDR2 SNEGSKA (reference sequence). Unmatched junction bases numbered 6, after V lost 6 bases and J lost 6 bases. The CDR3 covers 13 residues. In DNA form, the CDR3 reads TGCAGTGCCCAGGGACAGGGAGGTCAGCCCCAGCATTTT. It specifies CSAQGQGGQPQHF.

V usage is TRBV5-6 and J usage is TRBJ2-6; D is perhaps TRBD1 (5 bases). V was cut by 0 bases and J by 5 bases, with 15 bases left in between. The germline V gene encodes CDR1 SGHDT and CDR2 YYEEEE. The CDR3 totals 17 residues. This chain's CDR3 is CASSLVSRAVWANVLTF. The CDR3 region has the DNA TGTGCCAGCAGCTTGGTTTCCAGGGCCGTCTGGGCCAACGTCCTGACTTTC.

The J gene is TRBJ2-1, the V gene TRBV18; possible D gene TRBD2, 5 bases. V was cut by 3 bases and J by 6 bases, with 15 bases left in between. Germline V gives CDR1 KGHSH, CDR2 LQKENI. The CDR3 loop spans 15 amino acids. The CDR3 DNA reads TGTGCCAGCTCACCCCCTGGACTGGTGTTCAATGAGCAGTTCTTC. Encoded protein: CASSPPGLVFNEQFF.

This clonotype was picked up a small number of times. The chain is built from TRBV4-3 and TRBJ2-7; 10 bases match TRBD2. CDR3 length: 17 amino acids. J gave up 6 bases and V 2 bases, and 13 bases lay outside the gene matches. Germline CDR1 reads LGHNA; CDR2 reads YSLEER. The CDR3 nucleotides are TGCGCCAGCAGCCAACTGGGAAGCGGGAGGGCCTCGTCCGAGCAGTACTTC. This gives the protein CASSQLGSGRASSEQYF.

This CDR3 reads CASSTGLAGHYNEQFF. CDR3 nucleotide sequence: TGCGCCAGCAGCACGGGACTAGCGGGACATTACAATGAGCAGTTCTTC. The J gene is TRBJ2-1, the V gene TRBV5-1, with 13 bases lining up with TRBD2. The CDR3 sequence is 16 residues long. The trim removed 4 bases at V and 4 bases at J, leaving 5 bases unmatched. From germline, CDR1 is SGHRS and CDR2 YFSETQ.